This is a list of T cell receptor beta chains from one sample in a study of T cells in localized non-small cell lung cancer. Produced via immunoSEQ multiplex PCR; TCRdb's table is partial and in-frame only. The data contain 15,000 to 20,000 clones, approximately 80% of them singletons. The material was peripheral blood, obtained before any cancer treatment. The source of these receptors is a male donor at least 60 years old with stage I lung adenocarcinoma. Both conserved end residues are part of each CDR3. The order of the fields is CDR3 length, D gene, clone size, J gene, V gene, CDR3 DNA, CDR3 protein. The D gene is left open where the match is weak. Only part of the rows carry a size: once, few, many, or a class if the clone is expanded.

15 | TRBD1 | NA | TRBJ2-7 | TRBV11-3 | TGTGCCAGCAGCTTAGACGGGACAGGGGCCTACGAGCAGTACTTC | CASSLDGTGAYEQYF
15 | NA | NA | TRBJ1-2 | TRBV27 | TGTGCCAGCAGTTCTCCTTACGGGGGGAACTATGGCTACACCTTC | CASSSPYGGNYGYTF
14 | NA | few | TRBJ2-3 | TRBV10-3 | TGTGCCATCAGTCCCCGCGGGCCCACAGATACGCAGTATTTT | CAISPRGPTDTQYF
14 | TRBD2 | NA | TRBJ2-5 | TRBV7-2 | TGTGCCAGCAAGGCTAGCGGGAGTCAAGAGACCCAGTACTTC | CASKASGSQETQYF
13 | NA | NA | TRBJ1-1 | TRBV19 | TGTGCCAGTAGTAGAGCAGGCAGGGCTGAAGCTTTCTTT | CASSRAGRAEAFF
17 | TRBD2 | once | TRBJ2-1 | TRBV13 | TGTGCCAGCAGCTTAGGTGGCGGGAGAGCACCCTACAATGAGCAGTTCTTC | CASSLGGGRAPYNEQFF
12 | NA | NA | TRBJ1-4 | TRBV28 | TGTGCCAGCAGTCAACAAGTCGTTAAACTGTTTTTT | CASSQQVVKLFF
14 | NA | NA | TRBJ1-4 | TRBV7-6 | TGTGCCAGCAGCTCGGGGGTGGCTAATGAAAAACTGTTTTTT | CASSSGVANEKLFF
19 | TRBD2 | NA | TRBJ2-1 | TRBV19 | TGTGCCAGTAGTATCCCCGGGGGGGGCCCTTCGAGCTCCTACAATGAGCAGTTCTTC | CASSIPGGGPSSSYNEQFF
15 | NA | NA | TRBJ2-5 | TRBV5-1 | TGCGCCAGCAGCTTGGGAACAGAGCTGAGAGAGACCCAGTACTTC | CASSLGTELRETQYF
14 | TRBD2 | NA | TRBJ2-7 | TRBV11-2 | TGTGCCAGCAGCCGACTAGCGGGGTCCTACGAGCAGTACTTC | CASSRLAGSYEQYF
17 | TRBD2 | NA | TRBJ2-1 | TRBV7-9 | TGTGCCAGCAGCTTAGTTGGTGTGGCGGGAGGTAACAATGAGCAGTTCTTC | CASSLVGVAGGNNEQFF
14 | TRBD1 | NA | TRBJ2-7 | TRBV5-1 | TGCGCCAGCAGCTTCGGGACAGTCTCCTACGAGCAGTACTTC | CASSFGTVSYEQYF
14 | TRBD1 | NA | TRBJ2-7 | TRBV9 | TGTGCCAGCAGCCAAGGGGACAGGGAGTACGAGCAGTACTTC | CASSQGDREYEQYF